This T cell receptor beta chain was documented in a study of Graves' ophthalmopathy and Graves' hyperthyroidism. Study results and caveats: Blood also held most thyroid clonotypes expanded above 0.001 frequency. Discriminating ophthalmopathy from stable hyperthyroidism, a 13-signature model attained a sensitivity of 85% to 90% and a specificity of roughly 81%.

From germline, CDR1 is SGHTA and CDR2 FQGNSA. The CDR3 contains 16 residues. The ends were cut back, 5 bases at V and 6 bases at J, with 19 bases in the middle. With respect to this clonotype: The antigen is undetermined.

RNA transcripts yielded amplified TCR beta CDR3 regions. The authors performed first-round RT-PCR with HTBI primers and then a second-round multiplex PCR. TCRdb redid the calling of the multiplex PCR reads with MiXCR, one entry per CDR3 protein. Of a few hundred thousand distinct CDR3 sequences in the sample, roughly 39% were seen once. This sequence was found in an adult man with Graves' hyperthyroidism. Sample: peripheral blood or thyroid tissue (not recorded which). The chain carries TRBV7-2 and TRBJ1-4; unclear D gene. CDR3 protein: CASSPGSLEGHEKLFF. CDR3 coding DNA: TGTGCCAGCAGCCCCGGGTCCCTGGAGGGCCATGAAAAACTGTTTTTT.